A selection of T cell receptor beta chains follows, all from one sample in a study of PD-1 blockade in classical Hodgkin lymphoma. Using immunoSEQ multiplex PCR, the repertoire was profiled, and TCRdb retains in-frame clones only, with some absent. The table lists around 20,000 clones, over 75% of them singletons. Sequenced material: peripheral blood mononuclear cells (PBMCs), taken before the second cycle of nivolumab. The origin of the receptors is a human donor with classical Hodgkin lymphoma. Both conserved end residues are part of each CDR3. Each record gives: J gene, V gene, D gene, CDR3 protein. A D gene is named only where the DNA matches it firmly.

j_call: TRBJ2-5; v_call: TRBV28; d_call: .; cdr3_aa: CASSLVGQQETQYF
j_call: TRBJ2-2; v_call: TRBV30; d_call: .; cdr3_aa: CAWAGRATGELFF
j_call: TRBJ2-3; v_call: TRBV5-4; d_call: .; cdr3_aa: CASSLLGRSSTDTQYF
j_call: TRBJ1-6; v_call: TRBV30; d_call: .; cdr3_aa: CAWSVGENSPLHF
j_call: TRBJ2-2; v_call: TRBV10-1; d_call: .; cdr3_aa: CASSYADTGELFF
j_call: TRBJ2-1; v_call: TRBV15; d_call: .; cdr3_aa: CATSRESGGGYNEQFF
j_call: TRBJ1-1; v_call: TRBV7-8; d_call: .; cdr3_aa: CASSLDGSTEAFF
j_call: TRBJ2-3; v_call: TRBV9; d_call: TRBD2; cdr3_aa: CASSGLAGGGGGTDTQYF
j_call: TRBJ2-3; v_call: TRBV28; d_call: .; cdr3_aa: CASSFADTQYF
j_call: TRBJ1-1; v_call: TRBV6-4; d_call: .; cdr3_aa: CASSEGSGGGSSGAFF
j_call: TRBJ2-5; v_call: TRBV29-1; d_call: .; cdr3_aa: CSVAPGGETQYF
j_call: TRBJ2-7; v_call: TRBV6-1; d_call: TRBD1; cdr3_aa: CASELRSGTVYEQYF
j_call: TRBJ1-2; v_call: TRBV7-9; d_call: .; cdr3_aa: CASSLEALANYGYTF
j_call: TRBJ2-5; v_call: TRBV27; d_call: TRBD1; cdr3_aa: CASSSTGGRTQYF
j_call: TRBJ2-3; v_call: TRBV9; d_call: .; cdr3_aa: CASSVWHSLTDTQYF
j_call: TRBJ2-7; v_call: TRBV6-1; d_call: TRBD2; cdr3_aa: CASSLTGGEQYF
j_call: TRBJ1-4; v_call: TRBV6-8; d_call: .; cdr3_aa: CASSCRPATNEKLFF
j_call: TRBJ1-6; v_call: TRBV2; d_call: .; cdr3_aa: CASSTGVYNSPLHF
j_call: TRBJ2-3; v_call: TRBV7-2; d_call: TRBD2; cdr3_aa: CASSRVAGTTDTQYF
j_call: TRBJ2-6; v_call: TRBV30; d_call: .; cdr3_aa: CAWGLPGANVLTF
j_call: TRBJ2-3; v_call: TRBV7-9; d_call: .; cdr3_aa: CASSLAPTDTQYF
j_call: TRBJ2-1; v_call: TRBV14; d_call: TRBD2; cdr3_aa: CASSRRGGIAYNEQFF
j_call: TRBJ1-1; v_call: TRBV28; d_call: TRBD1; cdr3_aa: CASSLLADRVNTEAFF
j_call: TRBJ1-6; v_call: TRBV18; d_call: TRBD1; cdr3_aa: CASSLTGGTNSPLHF
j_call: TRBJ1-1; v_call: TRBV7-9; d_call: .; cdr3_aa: CASTPVGNTEAFF
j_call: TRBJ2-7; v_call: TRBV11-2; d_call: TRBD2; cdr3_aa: CASSSSFSGSSYEQYF
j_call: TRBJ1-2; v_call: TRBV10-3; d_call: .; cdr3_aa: CAISEWGVAGYTF
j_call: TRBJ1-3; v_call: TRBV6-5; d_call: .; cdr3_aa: CASSDPPGNTIYF